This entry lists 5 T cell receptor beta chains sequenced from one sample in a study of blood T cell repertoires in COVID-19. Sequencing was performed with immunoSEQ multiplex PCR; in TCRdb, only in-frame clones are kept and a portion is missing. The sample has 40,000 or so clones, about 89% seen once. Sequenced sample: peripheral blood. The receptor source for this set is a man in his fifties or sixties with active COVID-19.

This chain's CDR3 is CASSEGTDYGYTF. The CDR3 DNA reads as TGTGCCAGCAGTGAGGGGACAGATTATGGCTACACCTTC. The V gene is TRBV2, the J gene TRBJ1-2; TRBD1 agrees at 7 bases. Germline V gives CDR1 SNHLY, CDR2 FYNNEI. This CDR3 region has 13 residues. J was trimmed by 5 bases and V by 3 bases; bases with no gene match: 3.

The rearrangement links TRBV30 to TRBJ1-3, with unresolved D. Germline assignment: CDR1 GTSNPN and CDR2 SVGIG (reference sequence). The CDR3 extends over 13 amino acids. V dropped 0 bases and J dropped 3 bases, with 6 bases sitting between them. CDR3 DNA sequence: TGTGCCTGGAGTGTCTCCGGTGGAAACACCATATATTTT. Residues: CAWSVSGGNTIYF.

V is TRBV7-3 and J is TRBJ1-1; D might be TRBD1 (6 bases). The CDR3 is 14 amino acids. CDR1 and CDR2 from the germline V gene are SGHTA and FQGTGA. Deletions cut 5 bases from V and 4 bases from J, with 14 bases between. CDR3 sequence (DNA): TGTGCCAGCAGCCTCAATACAGGGAGCACTGAAGCTTTCTTT. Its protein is CASSLNTGSTEAFF. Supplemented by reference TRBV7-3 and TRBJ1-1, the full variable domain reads GAGVSQTPSNKVTEKGKYVELRCDPISGHTALYWYRQSLGQGPEFLIYFQGTGAADDSGLPNDRFFAVRPEGSVSTLKIQRTERGDSAVYLCASSLNTGSTEAFFGQGTRLTVV.

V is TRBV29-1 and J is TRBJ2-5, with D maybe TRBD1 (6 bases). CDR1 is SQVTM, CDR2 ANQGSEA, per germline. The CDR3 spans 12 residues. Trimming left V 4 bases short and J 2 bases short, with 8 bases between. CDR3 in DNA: TGCAGCGTTGCGAGGGGGCAAGAGACCCAGTACTTC. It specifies CSVARGQETQYF.

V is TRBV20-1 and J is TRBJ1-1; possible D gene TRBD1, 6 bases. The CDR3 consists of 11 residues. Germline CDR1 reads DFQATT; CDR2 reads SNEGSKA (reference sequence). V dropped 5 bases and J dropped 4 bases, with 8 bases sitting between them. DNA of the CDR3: TGCAGTGCTCCGGACAGCACTGAAGCTTTCTTT. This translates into CSAPDSTEAFF.